Listed below are T cell receptor beta chains from one sample, sequenced in a study of long-term antiretroviral therapy in people with HIV. Using immunoSEQ multiplex PCR, the repertoire was profiled, and TCRdb retains in-frame clones only, with some absent. The sample holds around 25,000 clones, 80% to 90% seen once. This material consisted of unsorted PBMCs, taken 3 years after starting antiretroviral therapy. The receptor source for this set is a man between 18 and 29 years old with HIV. CDR3s include the opening cysteine and the closing phenylalanine or tryptophan. Fields, in order: D gene, clone size, CDR3 length, J gene, V gene, CDR3 DNA, CDR3 protein. The D gene is left open where the match is weak. The size field is filled for only some rows; it gives once, few, many or a size class.

D gene: -; clone size: -; CDR3 length: 15; J gene: TRBJ1-6; V gene: TRBV7-9; CDR3 DNA: TGTGCCAGCAGCTTAGCCGGACAGAACAATTCACCCCTCCACTTT; CDR3 protein: CASSLAGQNNSPLHF
D gene: -; clone size: -; CDR3 length: 15; J gene: TRBJ2-3; V gene: TRBV5-1; CDR3 DNA: TGCGCCAGCAGCTTGGCAAGGGACAGCACAGATACGCAGTATTTT; CDR3 protein: CASSLARDSTDTQYF
D gene: TRBD2; clone size: -; CDR3 length: 16; J gene: TRBJ2-3; V gene: TRBV5-1; CDR3 DNA: TGCGCCAGCAGCTTTGTGGCTAGCGGGGGTGGAGATACGCAGTATTTT; CDR3 protein: CASSFVASGGGDTQYF
D gene: -; clone size: -; CDR3 length: 13; J gene: TRBJ1-2; V gene: TRBV2; CDR3 DNA: TGTGCCAGCAGTGATAGGATGAACTATGGCTACACCTTC; CDR3 protein: CASSDRMNYGYTF
D gene: -; clone size: -; CDR3 length: 16; J gene: TRBJ1-3; V gene: TRBV14; CDR3 DNA: TGTGCCAGCAGTCTCCCGGGACGGACCTCTGGAAACACCATATATTTT; CDR3 protein: CASSLPGRTSGNTIYF
D gene: -; clone size: -; CDR3 length: 14; J gene: TRBJ2-3; V gene: TRBV4-1; CDR3 DNA: TGCGCCAGCAGCGACCGGGGCAACACAGATACGCAGTATTTT; CDR3 protein: CASSDRGNTDTQYF
D gene: -; clone size: -; CDR3 length: 15; J gene: TRBJ2-7; V gene: TRBV27; CDR3 DNA: TGTGCCAGCAGTCCCTGGGGCCTCCCCGACTACGAGCAGTACTTC; CDR3 protein: CASSPWGLPDYEQYF
D gene: -; clone size: few; CDR3 length: 17; J gene: TRBJ1-3; V gene: TRBV9; CDR3 DNA: TGTGCCAGCAGCGCGGGGGGGACATCGAGCTCTGGAAACACCATATATTTT; CDR3 protein: CASSAGGTSSSGNTIYF
D gene: TRBD2; clone size: -; CDR3 length: 15; J gene: TRBJ2-1; V gene: TRBV4-1; CDR3 DNA: TGCGCCAGCAGCCCCCGGACTAGCGTACTGAATGAGCAGTTCTTC; CDR3 protein: CASSPRTSVLNEQFF
D gene: -; clone size: -; CDR3 length: 16; J gene: TRBJ2-1; V gene: TRBV4-1; CDR3 DNA: TGCGCCAGCAGCCAAGATCCCACGAGCTCCTACAATGAGCAGTTCTTC; CDR3 protein: CASSQDPTSSYNEQFF
D gene: -; clone size: -; CDR3 length: 13; J gene: TRBJ2-3; V gene: TRBV9; CDR3 DNA: TGTGCCAGCAGCTTCCTACCCACAGATACGCAGTATTTT; CDR3 protein: CASSFLPTDTQYF
D gene: -; clone size: -; CDR3 length: 12; J gene: TRBJ2-1; V gene: TRBV27; CDR3 DNA: TGTGCCAGCAGTTCCGGTTACAATGAGCAGTTCTTC; CDR3 protein: CASSSGYNEQFF
D gene: TRBD1; clone size: -; CDR3 length: 18; J gene: TRBJ1-4; V gene: TRBV5-1; CDR3 DNA: TGCGCCAGCAGCTTGGTTCCGGGACAGGGAACAACTAATGAAAAACTGTTTTTT; CDR3 protein: CASSLVPGQGTTNEKLFF
D gene: -; clone size: few; CDR3 length: 15; J gene: TRBJ1-5; V gene: TRBV7-9; CDR3 DNA: TGTGCCAGCAGCCCGCCGGGGAATAGCAATCAGCCCCAGCATTTT; CDR3 protein: CASSPPGNSNQPQHF
D gene: -; clone size: -; CDR3 length: 15; J gene: TRBJ2-2; V gene: TRBV2; CDR3 DNA: TGTGCCAGCAGTGCTAGCGTCGCGAACACCGGGGAGCTGTTTTTT; CDR3 protein: CASSASVANTGELFF
D gene: -; clone size: -; CDR3 length: 15; J gene: TRBJ1-4; V gene: TRBV27; CDR3 DNA: TGTGCCAGCAGTGTTACAGGCGCAACTAATGAAAAACTGTTTTTT; CDR3 protein: CASSVTGATNEKLFF
D gene: -; clone size: -; CDR3 length: 17; J gene: TRBJ1-4; V gene: TRBV19; CDR3 DNA: TGTGCCAGTAGTAGAAAGCACTTACCTGCAACTAATGAAAAACTGTTTTTT; CDR3 protein: CASSRKHLPATNEKLFF
D gene: -; clone size: -; CDR3 length: 14; J gene: TRBJ2-1; V gene: TRBV13; CDR3 DNA: TGTGCCAGCAGCTTAATCGGGGGATACAATGAGCAGTTCTTC; CDR3 protein: CASSLIGGYNEQFF
D gene: -; clone size: once; CDR3 length: 14; J gene: TRBJ1-5; V gene: TRBV6-5; CDR3 DNA: TGTGCCAGCAGTTATAGGGCGGACTCGGGCGCCCAGCATTTT; CDR3 protein: CASSYRADSGAQHF
D gene: -; clone size: once; CDR3 length: 13; J gene: TRBJ1-1; V gene: TRBV11-3; CDR3 DNA: TGTGCCAGCAGCTTATCGGCGTACACTGAAGCTTTCTTT; CDR3 protein: CASSLSAYTEAFF
D gene: -; clone size: -; CDR3 length: 17; J gene: TRBJ1-3; V gene: TRBV28; CDR3 DNA: TGTGCCAGCATTCCCCCGAAAGCGACTTTCTCTGGAAACACCATATATTTT; CDR3 protein: CASIPPKATFSGNTIYF
D gene: -; clone size: -; CDR3 length: 12; J gene: TRBJ1-3; V gene: TRBV30; CDR3 DNA: TGTGCCTGGTCCTCTACGGGAAACACCATATATTTT; CDR3 protein: CAWSSTGNTIYF
D gene: -; clone size: -; CDR3 length: 14; J gene: TRBJ2-7; V gene: TRBV5-6; CDR3 DNA: TGTGCCAGCAGCCTACAAGTTCGGTGGCACGAGCAGTACTTC; CDR3 protein: CASSLQVRWHEQYF
D gene: TRBD1; clone size: -; CDR3 length: 15; J gene: TRBJ2-2; V gene: TRBV6-1; CDR3 DNA: TGTGCCAGCAGTGAAAAGAGTACAGGGGGCGGGGAGCTGTTTTTT; CDR3 protein: CASSEKSTGGGELFF
D gene: -; clone size: -; CDR3 length: 16; J gene: TRBJ1-5; V gene: TRBV7-8; CDR3 DNA: TGTGCCAGCAGCTCGACTGGCAGGGGAGTGAATCAGCCCCAGCATTTT; CDR3 protein: CASSSTGRGVNQPQHF
D gene: -; clone size: few; CDR3 length: 15; J gene: TRBJ2-2; V gene: TRBV7-9; CDR3 DNA: TGTGCCAGCAGCTTAAGGGGGAGTTTCACCGGGGAGCTGTTTTTT; CDR3 protein: CASSLRGSFTGELFF
D gene: TRBD1; clone size: -; CDR3 length: 14; J gene: TRBJ1-2; V gene: TRBV2; CDR3 DNA: TGTGCCAGCAGCGGGGGACAGATGGCCTTTGGCTACACCTTC; CDR3 protein: CASSGGQMAFGYTF
D gene: TRBD1; clone size: few; CDR3 length: 11; J gene: TRBJ1-6; V gene: TRBV20-1; CDR3 DNA: TGCAGTGCCCGACAGGGGTGGACCCTCCACTTT; CDR3 protein: CSARQGWTLHF
D gene: -; clone size: -; CDR3 length: 13; J gene: TRBJ1-2; V gene: TRBV11-2; CDR3 DNA: TGTGCCAGCGCGGCTTCTCTGGGGGGAGGCTACACCTTC; CDR3 protein: CASAASLGGGYTF
D gene: -; clone size: -; CDR3 length: 17; J gene: TRBJ1-5; V gene: TRBV4-1; CDR3 DNA: TGCGCCAGCAGCCAAGATCCGGGAACGTATAGCAATCAGCCCCAGCATTTT; CDR3 protein: CASSQDPGTYSNQPQHF
D gene: -; clone size: few; CDR3 length: 14; J gene: TRBJ2-1; V gene: TRBV10-3; CDR3 DNA: TGTGCCATCAGTGAGTCTCTGGGGGCGGATGAGCAGTTCTTC; CDR3 protein: CAISESLGADEQFF